This T cell receptor beta chain was recovered during a study of OX40 agonist ivuxolimab in advanced cancers. Sequencing was performed with immunoSEQ multiplex PCR; in TCRdb, only in-frame clones are kept and a portion is missing. The sample lists 60,000 or so clones, about 88% seen once, with less than 5.5% in the top ten. With 5 bases removed from V and 2 bases from J, the gap between germline ends came to 16 bases. The germline V gene encodes CDR1 SGHNT and CDR2 YENEEA. The CDR3 totals 17 residues. The chain is built from TRBV11-3 and TRBJ2-6, with D possibly TRBD1 on 5 matching bases. The sequencing here drew on CD4+ or CD8+ T cells sorted from blood, taken in a trial of the OX40 agonist ivuxolimab. The receptor comes from an adult with an advanced solid tumor such as melanoma, head and neck, liver or kidney cancer. CDR3 protein: CASSGVFGAPGANVLTF. CDR3 nucleotide sequence: TGTGCCAGCAGCGGAGTGTTTGGGGCTCCTGGGGCCAACGTCCTGACTTTC.